The 27 T cell receptor beta chains below were found in one sample sequenced in a study of blood T cell repertoires in COVID-19. Data came from immunoSEQ multiplex PCR; TCRdb stores just in-frame clones and leaves some out. In the table there are roughly 250,000 clones, approximately 80% of which are singletons. Sequenced material: peripheral blood. All receptors come from a human donor in a cohort sampled during active COVID-19.

The rearrangement joins TRBV5-6 to TRBJ2-1; 7 nucleotides agree with TRBD2. The CDR3 runs to 15 residues. Germline V gene data show CDR1 as SGHDT and CDR2 as YYEEEE. V gave up 2 bases and J gave up 5 bases; unmatched junction bases: 7. CDR3 protein: CASSFPSGVNNEQFF. CDR3 bases: TGTGCCAGCAGCTTCCCTAGCGGCGTAAACAATGAGCAGTTCTTC.

The rearrangement joins TRBV5-4 to TRBJ2-5; 8 positions agree with TRBD1. Trimming at V came to 4 bases and at J to 3 bases, leaving 5 bases not matched to a gene. The CDR3 covers 14 residues. Germline CDR1 reads SGHNT; CDR2 reads YYREEE (reference sequence). CDR3: CASSHKDREETQYF. As DNA, the CDR3 is TGTGCCAGCAGCCACAAGGACAGGGAAGAGACCCAGTACTTC.

In this sample, this clone turned up once. The V call is TRBV27, the J call TRBJ2-1; a weak D match, TRBD1 (5 bases). The CDR3 is 12 amino acids. V was trimmed by 7 bases and J by 5 bases, leaving 9 bases between them. The V gene's germline CDR1 is MNHEY and CDR2 SMNVEV (reference sequence). The CDR3 protein is CASKQQDNEQFF. The DNA of the CDR3 is TGTGCCAGCAAACAACAGGACAATGAGCAGTTCTTC.

The chain is built from TRBV6-2 or TRBV6-3 and TRBJ2-4; tentatively, D is TRBD2 (5 bases). Trimming shortened V by 6 bases and J by 6 bases, and 9 bases separated the two germline ends. The CDR3 totals 12 residues. Per the germline V gene, CDR1 is MNHEY and CDR2 is SVGEGT. The CDR3 loop reads CASSRRGNIQYF. DNA of the CDR3: TGTGCCAGCAGCCGACGGGGAAACATTCAGTACTTC.

This clone was seen just once. V usage is TRBV6-5 and J usage is TRBJ1-6; D uncertain. The germline V and J ends were trimmed by 10 bases and 10 bases, with 17 bases remaining between them. CDR3 length equals 13 residues. The germline CDR1 and CDR2 sequences are MNHEY and SVGAGI. CDR3 loop: CAIDPPGNSPLHF. As DNA, the CDR3 is TGTGCCATCGATCCACCAGGAAACTCACCCCTCCACTTT.

The chain couples TRBV6-5 to TRBJ2-2, with D possibly TRBD2 on 6 matching bases. V lost 5 bases to trimming and J lost 6 bases, with 13 bases between them. CDR3 length: 14 residues. CDR1 MNHEY and CDR2 SVGAGI come from the germline V gene. CDR3 loop: CASSMDPGAGELFF. Written as DNA, the CDR3 is TGTGCCAGCAGTATGGACCCGGGGGCCGGGGAGCTGTTTTTT.

This clone was seen a handful of times. Other nucleotide sequences from this sample produce the same CDR3. This chain joins TRBV12-3 or TRBV12-4 and TRBJ2-7, with 8 bases aligning to TRBD1. The CDR3 covers 13 residues. The V gene end was trimmed by 5 bases and the J gene end by 6 bases; junction bases not matched to a gene: 6. The DNA of the CDR3 is TGTGCCAGCAGTCAAACAGGGGGAAGCGAGCAGTACTTC. Its translation: CASSQTGGSEQYF.

This clone was detected only a few times. The J gene is TRBJ1-5, the V gene TRBV7-2, with D perhaps matching TRBD1 (5 bases). V was clipped by 1 base and J by 7 bases, with 11 bases between them. CDR1 is SGHTA, CDR2 FQGNSA, per germline. The CDR3 spans 14 residues. This CDR3 is CASSLVGVRQPQHF. CDR3 in DNA: TGTGCCAGCAGCTTAGTAGGGGTTAGGCAGCCCCAGCATTTT.

The sample holds a few counts of this clone. J is TRBJ1-6 and V is TRBV5-1; D gene unclear. The V end was cut by 0 bases, the J end by 10 bases, with 14 bases between. The CDR3 is 15 amino acids. CDR1 is SGHRS and CDR2 is YFSETQ in the germline V gene. The chain's CDR3 is CASSLGLSDGSPLHF. The CDR3 coding sequence is TGCGCCAGCAGCTTGGGACTCTCCGACGGGTCACCCCTCCACTTT.

This clone was detected only once. V usage is TRBV6-2 or TRBV6-3 and J usage is TRBJ2-7, with 12 nucleotides matching TRBD2. J lost 5 bases, V lost 2 bases, and 7 bases had no gene match. This CDR3 is 16 amino acids long. The V gene's germline CDR1 is MNHEY and CDR2 SVGEGT. This chain's CDR3 is CASSYPRLAGDNEQYF. The DNA of the CDR3 is TGTGCCAGCAGTTACCCGCGACTAGCGGGAGACAACGAGCAGTACTTC.

This chain joins TRBV18 and TRBJ2-5; 7 bases align to TRBD1. The CDR3 is made up of 13 amino acids. V shed 5 bases and J 3 bases; nucleotides not matched to a gene: 3. Germline values: CDR1 KGHSH, CDR2 LQKENI. CDR3: CASSAGTEETQYF. CDR3 DNA sequence: TGTGCCAGCTCAGCCGGGACAGAAGAGACCCAGTACTTC.

The rearrangement joins TRBV5-1 to TRBJ2-5; D is possibly TRBD2 (6 bases). Germline V lookup: CDR1 SGHRS, CDR2 YFSETQ. Trimming stripped 4 bases from V and 2 bases from J, with 15 bases between. The CDR3 contains 15 residues. In nucleotides, the CDR3 is TGCGCCAGCAGCGGGGGGACTTCAAATCAAGAGACCCAGTACTTC. Its protein is CASSGGTSNQETQYF.

The rearrangement uses TRBV29-1 and TRBJ1-1; no reliable D call. Per germline, CDR1 SQVTM and CDR2 ANQGSEA. The ends were cut back, 4 bases at V and 4 bases at J, with 19 bases in the middle. The CDR3 totals 15 residues. CDR3 sequence reads: CSVVSSGGFLTEAFF. In DNA form, the CDR3 reads TGCAGCGTTGTCTCGAGTGGTGGTTTCCTCACTGAAGCTTTCTTT.

The chain employs TRBV7-9 and TRBJ2-7, with 15 bases identical to TRBD2. Losses at the gene ends were 5 bases for V and 5 bases for J; bases not matched to a gene: 1. Germline CDR1 reads SEHNR; CDR2 reads FQNEAQ (reference sequence). This CDR3 comprises 14 residues. CDR3 region: CASSRTSGRDEQYF. CDR3 in DNA: TGTGCCAGCAGCCGGACTAGCGGGAGGGACGAGCAGTACTTC.

The J gene is TRBJ1-1, the V gene TRBV13; a possible D gene is TRBD1 (5 bases). V lost 5 bases and J 0 bases, leaving 16 bases between the germline ends. This CDR3 contains 16 residues. CDR1 PRHDT and CDR2 FYEKMQ come from the germline V gene (reference sequence). CDR3 nucleotides: TGTGCCAGCAGCCCGATTGGGGCACGGCTGAACACTGAAGCTTTCTTT. This encodes CASSPIGARLNTEAFF.

The chain joins TRBV24-1 to TRBJ1-5; D gene uncertain. The CDR3 has 14 amino acids. Per germline, CDR1 KGHDR and CDR2 SFDVKD. V lost 3 bases and J 7 bases, leaving 12 bases between the germline ends. The CDR3 region is CATSDSGSGQPQHF. The DNA for the CDR3 is TGTGCCACCAGTGATAGCGGGTCCGGACAGCCCCAGCATTTT.

The table lists this clone with a count of one. V gene TRBV12-3 or TRBV12-4 combines with J gene TRBJ2-7; possibly TRBD1 for D (6 bases). The CDR3 sequence is 13 residues long. The V gene lost 6 bases and the J gene lost 2 bases, with 11 bases spanning the gap. This CDR3 is CASRPGQTYEQYF. The CDR3 DNA reads as TGTGCCAGCAGACCGGGACAAACCTACGAGCAGTACTTC.

The DNA of the CDR3 is TGTGCCAGCAGCTTAGGAAGTCCGGGTACTACGGGTGAGCAGTACTTC. This encodes CASSLGSPGTTGEQYF. The chain couples TRBV7-2 to TRBJ2-7; D is unclear. The CDR3 length is 16 residues. CDR1 is SGHTA, CDR2 FQGNSA, per germline. The germline V and J ends were trimmed by 1 base and 7 bases, with 20 bases remaining between them.

The chain couples TRBV28 to TRBJ2-7; TRBD2 agrees at 7 bases. V lost 7 bases and J lost 5; bases outside the gene matches: 14. CDR3 length: 15 residues. Germline CDR1 MDHEN, CDR2 SYDVKM. The DNA of the CDR3 is TGTGCCAGCACCAATCCGACGGCGGGGGTCCACGAGCAGTACTTC. Translating it yields CASTNPTAGVHEQYF. Combining the CDR3 with reference TRBV28 and TRBJ2-7 gives the whole variable domain DVKVTQSSRYLVKRTGEKVFLECVQDMDHENMFWYRQDPGLGLRLIYFSYDVKMKEKGDIPEGYSVSREKKERFSLILESASTNQTSMYLCASTNPTAGVHEQYFGPGTRLTVT.

The chain is built from TRBV5-4 and TRBJ2-6; tentative D call: TRBD2 (6 bases). V was trimmed by 2 bases and J by 0 bases, leaving 9 bases between them. CDR3 size: 16 residues. Germline-derived CDR1 and CDR2 are SGHNT and YYREEE (reference sequence). CDR3 DNA sequence: TGTGCCAGCAGCTTCCTGACTAGCTCTGGGGCCAACGTCCTGACTTTC. Encoded protein: CASSFLTSSGANVLTF.

The chain combines TRBV28 with TRBJ2-7; 8 bases map to TRBD1. This CDR3 spans 16 amino acids. CDR1 MDHEN and CDR2 SYDVKM come from the germline V gene. V trimming: 4 bases; J trimming: 2 bases; junction bases outside the gene matches: 10. The CDR3 DNA reads TGTGCCAGCAGTTCGTCCGGGACAGGAAAACCCTACGAGCAGTACTTC. Encoded protein: CASSSSGTGKPYEQYF.

V gene TRBV2 combines with J gene TRBJ2-7; D uncertain. This CDR3 comprises 13 residues. In germline, CDR1 is SNHLY, CDR2 FYNNEI. V lost 1 base to trimming and J lost 3 bases, with 7 bases between them. The CDR3 is CASSEERGYEQYF. Here the CDR3 DNA reads TGTGCCAGCAGTGAAGAACGCGGCTACGAGCAGTACTTC.

The rearrangement uses TRBV25-1 and TRBJ2-1; D not certain. The CDR3 has 14 amino acids. Germline V gives CDR1 MGHDK, CDR2 SYGVNS. Trimming shortened V by 1 base and J by 7 bases, and 11 bases separated the two germline ends. The CDR3 coding sequence is TGTGCCAGCAGTGAATCTACAGCCCGTAATGAGCAGTTCTTC. This sequence encodes CASSESTARNEQFF. The whole variable domain, remainder taken from reference TRBV25-1 and TRBJ2-1, is EADIYQTPRYLVIGTGKKITLECSQTMGHDKMYWYQQDPGMELHLIHYSYGVNSTEKGDLSSESTVSRIRTEHFPLTLESARPSHTSQYLCASSESTARNEQFFGPGTRLTVL.

V and J are TRBV3-1 (or the pseudogene TRBV3-2) and TRBJ2-5, with D possibly being TRBD2 (6 bases). Germline CDR1 LGHDT, CDR2 YNNKEL (reference sequence). Trimming pared 7 bases from V and 1 base from J, leaving 13 bases between. The CDR3 has 14 amino acids. The CDR3, as DNA: TGTGCCAGCACCCTGGGACTGTTCCAAGAGACCCAGTACTTC. Amino acids: CASTLGLFQETQYF.

The chain couples TRBV14 to TRBJ2-3; 9 bases map to TRBD2. The V and J ends lost 4 bases and 4 bases, in that order; junction bases with no gene match: 9. CDR1 and CDR2 (germline): SGHDN, FVKESK. The CDR3 is 16 residues long. CDR3 nucleotide sequence: TGTGCCAGCAGCCGAGGTTCGGGACTAGCCCCAGATACGCAGTATTTT. Its translation is CASSRGSGLAPDTQYF. Full variable domain (remainder filled in from reference TRBV14 and TRBJ2-3): EAGVTQFPSHSVIEKGQTVTLRCDPISGHDNLYWYRRVMGKEIKFLLHFVKESKQDESGMPNNRFLAERTGGTYSTLKVQPAELEDSGVYFCASSRGSGLAPDTQYFGPGTRLTVL.

CDR3 nucleotide sequence: TGTGCCAGCAGTTCCGGACAGCGCTCCTGGGATAACTATGGCTACACCTTC. Encoded protein: CASSSGQRSWDNYGYTF. This chain connects TRBV28 to TRBJ1-2; possible D gene TRBD1, 6 bases. The CDR3 length is 17 residues. Looked up from germline, CDR1 is MDHEN and CDR2 is SYDVKM. V dropped 4 bases and J dropped 1 base, with 19 bases sitting between them.

Here the CDR3 reads CASSVGERTSGETQYF. The CDR3 nucleotides read TGTGCCAGCAGCGTGGGAGAAAGGACTAGCGGAGAGACCCAGTACTTC. The chain employs TRBV9 and TRBJ2-5, with TRBD2 matching over 10 bases. The germline V gene encodes CDR1 SGDLS and CDR2 YYNGEE. Unmatched junction bases numbered 8, after V lost 2 bases and J lost 4 bases. There are 16 residues in the CDR3.